A selection of T cell receptor beta chains follows, all from one sample in a study of beta chain features in type 1 diabetes. Method: immunoSEQ multiplex PCR; TCRdb's copy keeps in-frame clones and lacks some. The table shows hundreds of thousands of clones, with around 15% occurring only once. The sample was naive CD4+ T cells from blood. These receptors originate from a man aged 18-30 years with type 1 diabetes. Each CDR3 is given with its conserved first and last residue. D genes are given only for firm matches. The size entry is marked missing in some rows and otherwise reads once, few, many or a size class.

j_call: TRBJ1-6
v_call: TRBV14
d_call: -
clone_size: -
cdr3_nt: TGTGCCAGCAGCCCATCCAGGGTCGGTAATTCACCCCTCCACTTT
cdr3_aa: CASSPSRVGNSPLHF

j_call: TRBJ2-1
v_call: TRBV5-4
d_call: -
clone_size: -
cdr3_nt: TGTGCCAGCAGCTTGCCGAATGGGGTCGAAAACAATGAGCAGTTCTTC
cdr3_aa: CASSLPNGVENNEQFF

j_call: TRBJ2-3
v_call: TRBV6-1
d_call: TRBD2
clone_size: -
cdr3_nt: TGTGCCAGCAGTGAAGCTTCCAGCGGGATTAGCACAGATACGCAGTATTTT
cdr3_aa: CASSEASSGISTDTQYF

j_call: TRBJ2-3
v_call: TRBV6-5
d_call: -
clone_size: -
cdr3_nt: TGTGCCACTTGGGCCCACGGCACAGATACGCAGTATTTT
cdr3_aa: CATWAHGTDTQYF

j_call: TRBJ1-1
v_call: TRBV6-6
d_call: TRBD1
clone_size: -
cdr3_nt: TGTGCCAGCAGTCCCGGGACAGTTAACACTGAAGCTTTCTTT
cdr3_aa: CASSPGTVNTEAFF

j_call: TRBJ1-2
v_call: TRBV7-9
d_call: -
clone_size: -
cdr3_nt: TGTGCCAGCAGCTTAGGACAAAGCTATGGCTACACCTTC
cdr3_aa: CASSLGQSYGYTF

j_call: TRBJ1-1
v_call: TRBV30
d_call: -
clone_size: -
cdr3_nt: TGTGCCTGTAGGACGGGCCCCACTGAAGCTTTCTTT
cdr3_aa: CACRTGPTEAFF

j_call: TRBJ1-5
v_call: TRBV20-1
d_call: -
clone_size: -
cdr3_nt: TGCAGTGCTGTCTCCGATCAGCCCCAGCATTTT
cdr3_aa: CSAVSDQPQHF

j_call: TRBJ1-1
v_call: TRBV5-1
d_call: -
clone_size: few
cdr3_nt: TGCGCCAGCAGCTTGTGGATGAACACTGAAGCTTTCTTT
cdr3_aa: CASSLWMNTEAFF

j_call: TRBJ2-7
v_call: TRBV19
d_call: -
clone_size: few
cdr3_nt: TGTGCCAGTTCAATAGACAGCCCCTACGAGCAGTACTTC
cdr3_aa: CASSIDSPYEQYF

j_call: TRBJ2-6
v_call: TRBV18
d_call: -
clone_size: few
cdr3_nt: TGTGCCAGCTCACCAGGGGCTGTCGGGACCAACGTCCTGACTTTC
cdr3_aa: CASSPGAVGTNVLTF

j_call: TRBJ1-6
v_call: TRBV4-1
d_call: TRBD1
clone_size: few
cdr3_nt: TGCGCCAGCAGCCTGGGACAGGCCCGCTCCTATAATTCACCCCTCCACTTT
cdr3_aa: CASSLGQARSYNSPLHF

j_call: TRBJ1-1
v_call: TRBV29-1
d_call: -
clone_size: few
cdr3_nt: TGCAGCGTTGAAACCCAGGCGGACACTGAAGCTTTCTTT
cdr3_aa: CSVETQADTEAFF

j_call: TRBJ2-2
v_call: TRBV4-1
d_call: TRBD2
clone_size: few
cdr3_nt: TGCGCCAGCAGCCAAGATGGTAGCGGGGCCGCGAACACCGGGGAGCTGTTTTTT
cdr3_aa: CASSQDGSGAANTGELFF

j_call: TRBJ2-1
v_call: TRBV7-2
d_call: -
clone_size: -
cdr3_nt: TGTGCCAGCAGTTCCTGGGACGGGAACTACAATGAGCAGTTCTTC
cdr3_aa: CASSSWDGNYNEQFF

j_call: TRBJ2-1
v_call: TRBV29-1
d_call: -
clone_size: few
cdr3_nt: TGCAGCGTTGGGGGGGAGGAGCAGTTCTTC
cdr3_aa: CSVGGEEQFF

j_call: TRBJ2-2
v_call: TRBV19
d_call: -
clone_size: few
cdr3_nt: TGTGCCAGTACCAAAGCGGCGAACACCGGGGAGCTGTTTTTT
cdr3_aa: CASTKAANTGELFF

j_call: TRBJ1-1
v_call: TRBV6-5
d_call: -
clone_size: few
cdr3_nt: TGTGCCAGCAGGCAGGGTCATGGGAACACTGAAGCTTTCTTT
cdr3_aa: CASRQGHGNTEAFF

j_call: TRBJ1-2
v_call: TRBV28
d_call: -
clone_size: few
cdr3_nt: TGTGCCAGCAGGGAAATCGGACGGAACTATGGCTACACCTTC
cdr3_aa: CASREIGRNYGYTF

j_call: TRBJ2-5
v_call: TRBV25-1
d_call: -
clone_size: few
cdr3_nt: TGTGCCAGCAGCCGCCCGGGGACATTTCAAGAGACCCAGTACTTC
cdr3_aa: CASSRPGTFQETQYF

j_call: TRBJ2-7
v_call: TRBV5-6
d_call: -
clone_size: -
cdr3_nt: TGTGCCAGCAGCCAGTTTAGAGGACTCGTGATACTGTACGAGCAGTACTTC
cdr3_aa: CASSQFRGLVILYEQYF

j_call: TRBJ2-7
v_call: TRBV2
d_call: TRBD1
clone_size: -
cdr3_nt: TGTGCCAGCACCCGGGACAGAACCTACGAGCAGTACTTC
cdr3_aa: CASTRDRTYEQYF

j_call: TRBJ2-1
v_call: TRBV7-2
d_call: TRBD2
clone_size: -
cdr3_nt: TGTGCCAGCAGCTCAAGCGGGGGTTATGAGCAGTTCTTC
cdr3_aa: CASSSSGGYEQFF

j_call: TRBJ2-6
v_call: TRBV6-5
d_call: -
clone_size: -
cdr3_nt: TGTGCCAGCAGTTACGGGAAGTTCTCTGGGGCCAACGTCCTGACTTTC
cdr3_aa: CASSYGKFSGANVLTF